This TCR beta chain was retrieved from a study of cytomegalovirus exposure and HLA in healthy donors. It was with 60 Vbeta and 13 Jbeta primers that the PCR ran. The table came from immunoSEQ multiplex PCR; TCRdb's copy has only in-frame clones and leaves some out. Among around 150,000 clones listed, around 76% were seen once. CDR3 length: 15 residues. The V gene's germline CDR1 is SGDLS and CDR2 YYNGEE. Trimming stripped 0 bases from V and 2 bases from J, with 12 bases between. J is TRBJ2-7 and V is TRBV9; D ambiguous. What was sequenced was PBMCs. This clonotype was obtained from a man aged 55-75 years in good health and CMV-seronegative. The CDR3 DNA sequence: TGTGCCAGCAGCGTAGCCGCCGTAGTCACCTACGAGCAGTACTTC. Protein sequence: CASSVAAVVTYEQYF.